The clone carrying this T cell receptor beta chain was counted a few times. The antigen remains unidentified. The entry originates in a study of T-cell memory formation after mild COVID-19. Whole-study context: TCR clusters largely stayed donor specific. Findings and limits, study-wide: The authors did not confirm SARS-CoV-2 specificity of second-wave clones peaking day 37. Later expanders leaned CD4+, whereas day 15 to 85 contracting clones were balanced CD4/CD8. CD4+ contracting clones were mainly CM and EM; CD8+ ones, EMRA.

Each CDR3 protein is one row after TCRdb ran MiXCR on the 5' RACE reads. Of 250,000 or so distinct CDR3 sequences in the sample, 8% to 9.5% were seen once. The clonotype originates from a man younger than 30 who had mild COVID-19 (a few samples of this study predate the infection). Cell type and time point are not known. The sample comprised PBMCs or a T cell subset sorted from them (not recorded which).

This CDR3 reads CASSQTGPSAYEQYF. As DNA, the CDR3 is TGCGCCAGCAGCCAGACCGGGCCCTCGGCTTACGAGCAGTACTTC. The gene calls are TRBV4-3 and TRBJ2-7; D is undetermined. Germline values: CDR1 LGHNA, CDR2 YSLEER. The CDR3 spans 15 residues. Trimming took 3 bases from V and 4 from J, leaving 16 bases between them.